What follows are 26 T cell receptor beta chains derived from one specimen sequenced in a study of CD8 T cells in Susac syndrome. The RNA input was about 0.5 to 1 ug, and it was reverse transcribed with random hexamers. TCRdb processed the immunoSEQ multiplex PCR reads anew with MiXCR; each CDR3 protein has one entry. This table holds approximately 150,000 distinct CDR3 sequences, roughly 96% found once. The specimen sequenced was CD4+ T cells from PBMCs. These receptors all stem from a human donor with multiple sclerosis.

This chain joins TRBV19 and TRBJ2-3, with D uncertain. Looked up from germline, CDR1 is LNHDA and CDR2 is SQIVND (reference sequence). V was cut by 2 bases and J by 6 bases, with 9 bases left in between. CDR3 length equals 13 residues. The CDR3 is CASSIRGVDTQYF. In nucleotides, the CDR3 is TGTGCCAGTAGTATAAGAGGAGTGGATACGCAGTATTTT.

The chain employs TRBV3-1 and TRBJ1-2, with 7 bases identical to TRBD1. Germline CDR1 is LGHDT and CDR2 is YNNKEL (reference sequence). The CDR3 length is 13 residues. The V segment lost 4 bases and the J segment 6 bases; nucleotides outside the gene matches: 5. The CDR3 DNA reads TGTGCCAGCAGCCCGGACAGGCGCGATGGCTACACCTTC. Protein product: CASSPDRRDGYTF.

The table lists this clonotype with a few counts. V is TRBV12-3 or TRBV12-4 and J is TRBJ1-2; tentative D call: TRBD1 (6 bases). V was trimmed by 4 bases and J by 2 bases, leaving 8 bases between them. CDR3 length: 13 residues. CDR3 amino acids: CASSSQGNYGYTF. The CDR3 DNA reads TGTGCCAGCAGTTCTCAGGGGAACTATGGCTACACCTTC.

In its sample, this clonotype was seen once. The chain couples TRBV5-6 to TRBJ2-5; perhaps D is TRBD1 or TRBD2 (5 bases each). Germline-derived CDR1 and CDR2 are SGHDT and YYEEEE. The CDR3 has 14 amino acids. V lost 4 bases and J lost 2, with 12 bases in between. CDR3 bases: TGTGCCAGCAGCCCCGGGGCACGTCAAGAGACCCAGTACTTC. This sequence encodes CASSPGARQETQYF. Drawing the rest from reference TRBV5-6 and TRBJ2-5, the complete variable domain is DAGVTQSPTHLIKTRGQQVTLRCSPKSGHDTVSWYQQALGQGPQFIFQYYEEEERQRGNFPDRFSGHQFPNYSSELNVNALLLGDSALYLCASSPGARQETQYFGPGTRLLVL.

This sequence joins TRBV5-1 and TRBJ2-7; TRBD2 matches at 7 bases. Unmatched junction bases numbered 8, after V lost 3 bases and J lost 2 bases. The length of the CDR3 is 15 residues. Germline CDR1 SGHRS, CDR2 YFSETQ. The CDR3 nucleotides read TGCGCCAGCAGCTGGACTAGAAACAGTCCCTACGAGCAGTACTTC. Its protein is CASSWTRNSPYEQYF. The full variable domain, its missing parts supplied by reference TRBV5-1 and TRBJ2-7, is KAGVTQTPRYLIKTRGQQVTLSCSPISGHRSVSWYQQTPGQGLQFLFEYFSETQRNKGNFPGRFSGRQFSNSRSEMNVSTLELGDSALYLCASSWTRNSPYEQYFGPGTRLTVT.

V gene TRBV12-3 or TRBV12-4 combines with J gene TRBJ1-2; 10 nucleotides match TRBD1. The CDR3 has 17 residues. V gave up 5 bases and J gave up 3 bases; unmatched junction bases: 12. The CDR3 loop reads CASSPPRGQGGDYGYTF. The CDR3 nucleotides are TGTGCCAGCAGTCCTCCCCGAGGACAGGGGGGGGACTATGGCTACACCTTC.

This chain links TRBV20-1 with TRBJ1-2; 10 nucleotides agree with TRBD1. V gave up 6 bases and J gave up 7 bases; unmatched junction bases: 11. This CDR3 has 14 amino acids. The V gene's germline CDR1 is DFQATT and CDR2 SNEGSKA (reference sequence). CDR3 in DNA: TGCAGTGCCGGGCGGACAGGGGGTCTCCCTGGCTACACCTTC. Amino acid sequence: CSAGRTGGLPGYTF.

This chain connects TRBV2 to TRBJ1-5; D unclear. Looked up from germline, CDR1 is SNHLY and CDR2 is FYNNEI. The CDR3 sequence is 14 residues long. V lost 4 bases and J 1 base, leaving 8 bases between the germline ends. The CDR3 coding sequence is TGTGCCAGCAGTGGGGAGGGAAGCAATCAGCCCCAGCATTTT. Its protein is CASSGEGSNQPQHF.

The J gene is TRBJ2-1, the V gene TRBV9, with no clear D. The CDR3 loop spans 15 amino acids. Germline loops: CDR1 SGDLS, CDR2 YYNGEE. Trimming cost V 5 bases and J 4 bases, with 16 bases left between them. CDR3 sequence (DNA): TGTGCCAGCAGTTCCGACGGCCTCCCTTACAATGAGCAGTTCTTC. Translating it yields CASSSDGLPYNEQFF.

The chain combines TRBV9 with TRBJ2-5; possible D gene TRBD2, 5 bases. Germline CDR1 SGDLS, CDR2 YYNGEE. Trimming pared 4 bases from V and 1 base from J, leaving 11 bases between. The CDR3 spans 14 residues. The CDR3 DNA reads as TGTGCCAGCAGCCCCCGGGGAGCCCAAGAGACCCAGTACTTC. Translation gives CASSPRGAQETQYF.

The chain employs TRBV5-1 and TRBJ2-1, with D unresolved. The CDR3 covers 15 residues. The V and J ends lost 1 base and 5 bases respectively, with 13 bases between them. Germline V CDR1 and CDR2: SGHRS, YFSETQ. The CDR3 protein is CASSLSVRNNNEQFF. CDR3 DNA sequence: TGCGCCAGCAGCTTGTCGGTTCGTAACAACAATGAGCAGTTCTTC.

In nucleotides, the CDR3 is TGCAGTGCTAAGGGACAGGCGGATCAGCCCCAGCATTTT. This translates into CSAKGQADQPQHF. The chain couples TRBV20-1 to TRBJ1-5; TRBD1 matches 8 bases. The V gene's germline CDR1 is DFQATT and CDR2 SNEGSKA (reference sequence). The CDR3 totals 13 residues. V dropped 4 bases and J dropped 5; count of bases not matched to a gene: 4.

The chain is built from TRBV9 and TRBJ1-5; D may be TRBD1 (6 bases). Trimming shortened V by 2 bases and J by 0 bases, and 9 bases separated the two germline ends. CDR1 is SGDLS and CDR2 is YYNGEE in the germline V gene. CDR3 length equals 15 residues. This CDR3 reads CASSVSGASNQPQHF. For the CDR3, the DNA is TGTGCCAGCAGCGTTTCAGGGGCTAGCAATCAGCCCCAGCATTTT.

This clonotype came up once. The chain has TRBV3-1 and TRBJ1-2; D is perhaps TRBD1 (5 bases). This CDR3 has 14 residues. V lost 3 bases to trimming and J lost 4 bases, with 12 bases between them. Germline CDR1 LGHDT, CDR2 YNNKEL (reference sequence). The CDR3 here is CASSHRRGSYGYTF. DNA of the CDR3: TGTGCCAGCAGCCACCGAAGGGGATCCTATGGCTACACCTTC.

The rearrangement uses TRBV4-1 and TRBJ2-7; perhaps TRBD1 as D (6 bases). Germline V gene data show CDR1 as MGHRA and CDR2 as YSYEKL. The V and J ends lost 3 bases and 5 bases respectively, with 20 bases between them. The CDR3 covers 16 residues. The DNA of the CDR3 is TGCGCCAGCAGCCATGGGCCGGCAGGGGCTGGAAACGAGCAGTACTTC. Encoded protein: CASSHGPAGAGNEQYF.

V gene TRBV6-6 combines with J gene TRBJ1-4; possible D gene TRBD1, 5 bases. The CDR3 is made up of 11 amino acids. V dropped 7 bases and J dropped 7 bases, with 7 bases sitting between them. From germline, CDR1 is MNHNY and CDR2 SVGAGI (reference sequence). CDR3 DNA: TGTGCCAGCAATCAGGGTGAAAAACTGTTTTTT. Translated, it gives CASNQGEKLFF.

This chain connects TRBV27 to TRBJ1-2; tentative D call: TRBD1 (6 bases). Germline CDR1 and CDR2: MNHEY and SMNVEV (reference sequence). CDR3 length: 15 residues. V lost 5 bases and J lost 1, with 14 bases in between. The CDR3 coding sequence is TGTGCCAGCAGTCTACGCAGGGGTTATAACTATGGCTACACCTTC. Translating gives CASSLRRGYNYGYTF.

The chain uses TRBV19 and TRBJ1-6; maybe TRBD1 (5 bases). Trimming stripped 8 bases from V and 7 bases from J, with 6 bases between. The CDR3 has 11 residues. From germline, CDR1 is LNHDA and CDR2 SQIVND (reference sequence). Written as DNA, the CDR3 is TGTGCCAGTGGGGGAAATTCACCCCTCCACTTT. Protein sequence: CASGGNSPLHF.

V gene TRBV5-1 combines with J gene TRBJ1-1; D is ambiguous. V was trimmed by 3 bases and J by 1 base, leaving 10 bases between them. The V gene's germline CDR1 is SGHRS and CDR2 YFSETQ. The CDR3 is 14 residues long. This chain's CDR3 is CASSSHRPNTEAFF. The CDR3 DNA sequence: TGCGCCAGCAGCTCTCACCGACCGAACACTGAAGCTTTCTTT.

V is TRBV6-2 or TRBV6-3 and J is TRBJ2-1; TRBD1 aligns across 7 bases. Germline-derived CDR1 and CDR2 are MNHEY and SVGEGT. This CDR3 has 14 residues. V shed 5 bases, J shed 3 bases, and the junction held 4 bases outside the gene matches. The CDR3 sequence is CASSGQAIYNEQFF. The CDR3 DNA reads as TGTGCCAGCAGTGGACAGGCGATCTACAATGAGCAGTTCTTC.

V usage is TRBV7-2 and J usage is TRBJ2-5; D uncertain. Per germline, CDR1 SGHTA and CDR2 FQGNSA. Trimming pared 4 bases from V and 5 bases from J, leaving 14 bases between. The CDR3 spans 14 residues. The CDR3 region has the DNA TGTGCCAGCAGCTGGTCGACGGTCAGGGAGACCCAGTACTTC. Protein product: CASSWSTVRETQYF.

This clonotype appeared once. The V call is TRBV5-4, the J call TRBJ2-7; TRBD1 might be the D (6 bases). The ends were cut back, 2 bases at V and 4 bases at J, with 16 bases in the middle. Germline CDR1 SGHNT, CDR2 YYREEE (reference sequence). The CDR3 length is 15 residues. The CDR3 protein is CASSLLQGIAYEQYF. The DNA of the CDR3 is TGTGCCAGCAGCTTACTACAGGGCATTGCTTACGAGCAGTACTTC. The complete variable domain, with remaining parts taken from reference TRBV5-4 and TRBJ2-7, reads ETGVTQSPTHLIKTRGQQVTLRCSSQSGHNTVSWYQQALGQGPQFIFQYYREEENGRGNFPPRFSGLQFPNYSSELNVNALELDDSALYLCASSLLQGIAYEQYFGPGTRLTVT.

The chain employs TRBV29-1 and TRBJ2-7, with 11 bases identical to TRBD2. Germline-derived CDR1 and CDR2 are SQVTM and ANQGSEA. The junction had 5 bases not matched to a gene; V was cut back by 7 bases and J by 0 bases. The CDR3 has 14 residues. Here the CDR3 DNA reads TGCAGCGCTCGACTAGCGGGACTCTCCTACGAGCAGTACTTC. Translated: CSARLAGLSYEQYF.

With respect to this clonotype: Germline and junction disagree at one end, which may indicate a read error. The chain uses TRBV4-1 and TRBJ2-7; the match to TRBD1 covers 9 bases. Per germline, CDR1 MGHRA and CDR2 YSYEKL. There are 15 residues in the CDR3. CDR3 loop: CASRAPGQGSHEQYF. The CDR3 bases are TGCGCCAGCAGGGCCCCGGGACAGGGCTCCCACGAGCAGTACTTC.

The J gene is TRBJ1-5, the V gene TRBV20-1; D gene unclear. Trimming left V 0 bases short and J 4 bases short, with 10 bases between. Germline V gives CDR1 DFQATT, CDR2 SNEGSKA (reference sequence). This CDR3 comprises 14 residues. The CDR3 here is CSARDQRPNQPQHF. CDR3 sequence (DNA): TGCAGTGCTAGAGATCAGAGGCCTAATCAGCCCCAGCATTTT.

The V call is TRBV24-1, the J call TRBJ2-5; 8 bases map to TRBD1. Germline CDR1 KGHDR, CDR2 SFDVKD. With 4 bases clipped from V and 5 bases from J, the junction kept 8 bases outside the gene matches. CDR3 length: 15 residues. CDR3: CATSEARQGLETQYF. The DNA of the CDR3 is TGTGCCACCAGTGAAGCCCGACAGGGGCTGGAGACCCAGTACTTC.